A single sample gave rise to the 32 T cell receptor beta chains below, sequenced in a study of blood T cells in healthy people across ages. For the second PCR, which ran for about 7 to 11 cycles, a sample-barcoded 5' primer and a J-beta primer mix were used. TCRdb re-called the 5' RACE reads through MiXCR, storing one row per CDR3 protein. The sample lists fewer than 750,000 distinct CDR3 sequences; roughly 48% were seen once. The source material was blood. The receptors here all came from a man older than 75 in good health.

The rearrangement joins TRBV7-9 to TRBJ1-6; 8 bases agree with TRBD1. Germline CDR1 SEHNR, CDR2 FQNEAQ (reference sequence). J was trimmed by 5 bases and V by 5 bases; bases with no gene match: 8. This CDR3 comprises 16 residues. CDR3 in amino acids: CASSQGTGGNNSPLHF. Written as DNA, the CDR3 is TGTGCCAGCAGCCAGGGGACAGGTGGTAATAATTCACCCCTCCACTTT. The full variable domain, with the rest looked up from reference TRBV7-9 and TRBJ1-6, is DTGVSQNPRHKITKRGQNVTFRCDPISEHNRLYWYRQTLGQGPEFLTYFQNEAQLEKSRLLSDRFSAERPKGSFSTLEIQRTEQGDSAMYLCASSQGTGGNNSPLHFGNGTRLTVT.

A note on this clonotype: It may be a read error: a sequence one base away is much more abundant. This chain joins TRBV6-5 and TRBJ2-1; D gene uncertain. The J call is uncertain, as TRBJ2-7 better fits the DNA end. The CDR3 covers 12 residues. CDR1 is MNHEY and CDR2 is SVGAGI in the germline V gene. The CDR3 nucleotides read TGTGCCAGCAGTTCCGACATCTACGAGCAGTACTTC. This encodes CASSSDIYEQYF.

There are a few counts of this clonotype. It may be a read error: a sequence one base away is much more abundant. V gene TRBV29-1 combines with J gene TRBJ2-1; D is perhaps TRBD2 (5 bases). Near its end, the DNA agrees better with TRBJ2-7, so the J call may be wrong. Germline V CDR1 and CDR2: SQVTM, ANQGSEA. The CDR3 is 15 amino acids. The CDR3, as DNA: TGCAGCGTTGAAGAGTGGGCTAGCAGATACAATGAGCAGTACTTC. It specifies CSVEEWASRYNEQYF.

This clonotype was counted at least ten times. The chain combines TRBV7-2 with TRBJ2-7, with 7 bases fitting TRBD2. Unmatched junction bases numbered 13, after V lost 5 bases and J lost 3 bases. The CDR3 runs to 16 residues. Germline CDR1 is SGHTA and CDR2 is FQGNSA. The CDR3 DNA reads TGTGCCAGCAGCCAGTCAAGCGGGGAACCTTACTACGAGCAGTACTTC. This translates into CASSQSSGEPYYEQYF.

This chain links TRBV7-9 with TRBJ2-5; TRBD1 agrees at 9 bases. Germline V gene sequence: CDR1 SEHNR, CDR2 FQNEAQ (reference sequence). Trimming cost V 9 bases and J 11 bases; bases outside gene matches: 28. The CDR3 covers 18 residues. CDR3 bases: TGTGCCAGTAGCCCCGGGACAGGGTCCTACACCGGTAACGGTGGGCAGTACTTC. Translated, it gives CASSPGTGSYTGNGGQYF.

This clonotype occurred a few times. The chain recombines TRBV20-1 with TRBJ2-7, with 7 bases aligning to TRBD1. The CDR3 spans 14 residues. Germline CDR1 and CDR2: DFQATT and SNEGSKA (reference sequence). V was pared by 6 bases and J by 2 bases, with 10 bases of the junction left unmatched. In DNA, the CDR3 is TGCAGTGCCGGAACGGGACAGCTTGCCTACGAGCAGTACTTC. As protein: CSAGTGQLAYEQYF.

The rearrangement uses TRBV9 and TRBJ2-7, with 10 bases identical to TRBD1. CDR1 and CDR2 (germline): SGDLS, YYNGEE. V dropped 4 bases and J dropped 0; count of bases not matched to a gene: 7. CDR3 length: 16 amino acids. Here the CDR3 reads CASSPDRGLSSYEQYF. The DNA of the CDR3 is TGTGCCAGCAGCCCCGACAGGGGGCTTTCCTCCTACGAGCAGTACTTC.

The chain couples TRBV20-1 to TRBJ2-1; a weak D match, TRBD1 (6 bases). V gave up 3 bases and J gave up 0 bases, with 12 bases separating them. The CDR3 loop spans 15 amino acids. Germline CDR1 and CDR2: DFQATT and SNEGSKA (reference sequence). The DNA of the CDR3 is TGCAGTGCTAGGAAGGGGGTCAGCTCCTACAATGAGCAGTTCTTC. Protein product: CSARKGVSSYNEQFF.

This clonotype was counted a few times. The J gene is TRBJ1-4, the V gene TRBV9, with D perhaps TRBD1 (6 bases). The CDR3 runs 14 residues. Germline values: CDR1 SGDLS, CDR2 YYNGEE. V lost 0 bases and J lost 11, with 14 bases in between. CDR3 region: CASSVDWGGPKLFF. CDR3 nucleotides: TGTGCCAGCAGCGTAGACTGGGGGGGGCCGAAACTGTTTTTT.

The chain links TRBV29-1 to TRBJ1-1; possibly TRBD1 for D (5 bases). V lost 6 bases and J 3 bases, leaving 14 bases between the germline ends. This CDR3 has 13 amino acids. Germline assignment: CDR1 SQVTM and CDR2 ANQGSEA. The CDR3 DNA is TGCAGCGTGGGGTCAGGGAGGTACACTGAAGCTTTCTTT. It yields the protein CSVGSGRYTEAFF.

The V gene is TRBV7-2, the J gene TRBJ2-1; 8 bases fit TRBD1. The CDR3 is made up of 14 amino acids. From germline, CDR1 is SGHTA and CDR2 FQGNSA. The V and J ends lost 0 bases and 10 bases, in that order; junction bases with no gene match: 5. The CDR3 bases are TGTGCCAGCAGCTTAGCGTACAGGGGGGAAGAGCAGTTCTTC. Protein product: CASSLAYRGEEQFF.

The genes are TRBV6-6 and TRBJ2-5; 7 bases agree with TRBD2. V shed 5 bases, J shed 7 bases, and the junction held 7 bases outside the gene matches. CDR1 and CDR2 from the germline V gene are MNHNY and SVGAGI (reference sequence). This CDR3 is 13 amino acids long. The CDR3 sequence: CASSTAGVGTQYF. CDR3 sequence (DNA): TGTGCCAGCAGTACCGCGGGGGTAGGGACCCAGTACTTC.

V usage is TRBV4-2 and J usage is TRBJ1-4; D remains unclear. Germline-derived CDR1 and CDR2 are LGHNA and YNFKEQ. The CDR3 is made up of 16 amino acids. V shed 1 base and J shed 0 bases, with 9 bases lying between them. The CDR3 sequence: CASSQASGTTNEKLFF. DNA for the CDR3: TGTGCCAGCAGCCAAGCATCGGGGACAACTAATGAAAAACTGTTTTTT.

The J gene is TRBJ2-7, the V gene TRBV18, with 8 bases identical to TRBD1. The ends lost 2 bases at V and 1 base at J; junction bases unmatched: 4. Germline values: CDR1 KGHSH, CDR2 LQKENI. CDR3 size: 15 residues. CDR3 protein: CASSPLGQGSYEQYF. The CDR3 DNA reads as TGTGCCAGCTCACCATTAGGACAGGGATCCTACGAGCAGTACTTC. Filled out from reference TRBV18 and TRBJ2-7, the complete variable domain reads NAGVMQNPRHLVRRRGQEARLRCSPMKGHSHVYWYRQLPEEGLKFMVYLQKENIIDESGMPKERFSAEFPKEGPSILRIQQVVRGDSAAYFCASSPLGQGSYEQYFGPGTRLTVT.

CDR3 sequence reads: CASSEGAREQYF. CDR3 coding DNA: TGCGCCAGCAGTGAAGGCGCACGGGAGCAGTACTTC. The V gene is TRBV10-2, the J gene TRBJ2-7, with D uncertain. Trimming cost V 3 bases and J 7 bases, with 10 bases left between them. CDR1 and CDR2 (germline): WSHSY, SAAADI. The CDR3 is 12 residues long.

The chain carries TRBV27 and TRBJ2-3, with 7 positions matching TRBD2. Germline trimming cut 6 bases from V and 0 bases from J; bases unmatched to any gene: 9. The germline V gene encodes CDR1 MNHEY and CDR2 SMNVEV (reference sequence). The length of the CDR3 is 16 residues. The CDR3 nucleotides are TGTGCCAGCAGAGAACCCGGGAGGTGGAGCACAGATACGCAGTATTTT. It codes for CASREPGRWSTDTQYF.

The rearrangement uses TRBV20-1 and TRBJ2-6, with D possibly TRBD1 on 6 matching bases. This CDR3 is 15 amino acids long. CDR1 DFQATT and CDR2 SNEGSKA come from the germline V gene (reference sequence). Trimming removed 3 bases from V and 0 bases from J, with 9 bases in between. The DNA of the CDR3 is TGCAGTGCTAGCCAGGACAGCTCTGGGGCCAACGTCCTGACTTTC. Its translation is CSASQDSSGANVLTF.

The chain couples TRBV4-2 to TRBJ2-2; maybe TRBD2 (6 bases). Looked up from germline, CDR1 is LGHNA and CDR2 is YNFKEQ. V was pared by 4 bases and J by 6 bases, with 12 bases between. CDR3 size: 14 residues. The CDR3 bases are TGTGCCAGCAGCCCAGGCGGGAATGCCGGGGAGCTGTTTTTT. It specifies CASSPGGNAGELFF.

This clonotype occurred a few times. V and J are TRBV3-1 and TRBJ1-2; 9 bases line up with TRBD1. The germline CDR1 and CDR2 sequences are LGHDT and YNNKEL (reference sequence). The CDR3 sequence is 13 residues long. V shed 6 bases, J shed 8 bases, and the junction held 7 bases outside the gene matches. The CDR3 coding sequence is TGTGCCAGCAGGGGGACAGGGTATAGGGGCTACACCTTC. It encodes CASRGTGYRGYTF.

The sample holds a few counts of this clonotype. With a much larger clone just one base away, this may be a read error. This chain connects TRBV6-6 to TRBJ2-3; perhaps TRBD2 as D (6 bases). With 5 bases removed from V and 1 base from J, the gap between germline ends came to 10 bases. The CDR3 spans 14 residues. CDR1 and CDR2 from the germline V gene are MNHNY and SVGAGI (reference sequence). CDR3 in DNA: TGTGCCAGCAGTGCCGGGGAGGGCACAGATACGCAGTATTTT. Amino acid sequence: CASSAGEGTDTQYF.

The V and J genes are TRBV20-1 and TRBJ2-5; 12 nucleotides align to TRBD1. With the DNA end fitting TRBJ2-7 better, the J assignment may be wrong. The CDR3 extends over 15 amino acids. The V gene's germline CDR1 is DFQATT and CDR2 SNEGSKA (reference sequence). CDR3 DNA sequence: TGCAGTGCTAGAGACGGGACAGGGGGCAAGAACGAGCAGTACTTC. This encodes CSARDGTGGKNEQYF.

The chain combines TRBV28 with TRBJ1-2; D is ambiguous. V lost 2 bases, J lost 0 bases, and 7 bases lay in between. Germline CDR1 and CDR2: MDHEN and SYDVKM. The CDR3 totals 14 residues. The CDR3 loop reads CASSLPGANYGYTF. DNA of the CDR3: TGTGCCAGCAGTTTACCGGGCGCTAACTATGGCTACACCTTC.

The chain is built from TRBV6-4 and TRBJ1-2; 8 nucleotides match TRBD1. Unmatched junction bases numbered 4, after V lost 0 bases and J lost 4 bases. The CDR3 loop spans 15 amino acids. CDR1 is MRHNA, CDR2 SNTAGT, per germline. Written as DNA, the CDR3 is TGTGCCAGCAGTGACTCCGGACAGGGCAGCTATGGCTACACCTTC. This codes for CASSDSGQGSYGYTF.

The V gene is TRBV5-8, the J gene TRBJ2-7; the match to TRBD2 covers 12 bases. The length of the CDR3 is 16 residues. V lost 6 bases and J lost 4; bases outside the gene matches: 11. Germline V gives CDR1 SGHTS, CDR2 YDEGEE. The CDR3 here is CASNPLAGGRIYEQYF. CDR3 coding DNA: TGTGCCAGCAACCCGCTAGCGGGAGGGAGAATTTACGAGCAGTACTTC.

Ten or more counts support this clonotype. The genes are TRBV6-6 and TRBJ1-5; 7 bases match TRBD1. Losses at the gene ends were 7 bases for V and 0 bases for J; bases not matched to a gene: 6. There are 15 residues in the CDR3. Looked up from germline, CDR1 is MNHNY and CDR2 is SVGAGI (reference sequence). DNA for the CDR3: TGTGCCAGCATCCGGGACAGAGATAGCAATCAGCCCCAGCATTTT. It is translated as CASIRDRDSNQPQHF.

The table lists this clonotype with a few counts. The J gene is TRBJ2-1, the V gene TRBV29-1, with D possibly called TRBD1 or TRBD2 (5 bases each). V lost 7 bases and J lost 7, with 20 bases in between. The CDR3 covers 14 residues. CDR1 is SQVTM, CDR2 ANQGSEA, per germline. In nucleotides, the CDR3 is TGCAGCGCTTCACACGGGACCCCCCGAAATGAGCAGTTCTTC. Encoded protein: CSASHGTPRNEQFF.

On this clonotype: Given the absence of the conserved phenylalanine or tryptophan at the CDR3 end, a read error is likely. The DNA is omitted, as the CDR3 cannot be located on it reliably, and the CDR3 follows TCRdb's listing. The chain combines TRBV11-2 with TRBJ2-5. The CDR3 spans 14 residues, counting both ends. In germline, CDR1 is SGHAT, CDR2 FQNNGV. This CDR3 reads CASSLVPTGYTFGS.

This clonotype has a count of ten or more. The chain employs TRBV20-1 and TRBJ1-5, with 7 bases lining up with TRBD1. V lost 3 bases to trimming and J lost 13 bases; unmatched junction nucleotides: 21. The germline gives CDR1 DFQATT, CDR2 SNEGSKA (reference sequence). This CDR3 has 16 amino acids. CDR3 nucleotides: TGCAGTGCTAGGACTACATACGGGACAGACATTATATCGCAGCATTTT. Amino acids: CSARTTYGTDIISQHF.

CDR3 in DNA: TGTGCCAGCAGCCCAACCGCCGGGACAGGAGACTACACCTTC. Translation: CASSPTAGTGDYTF. The J gene is TRBJ1-2, the V gene TRBV7-2; TRBD1 matches at 8 bases. Germline-derived CDR1 and CDR2 are SGHTA and FQGNSA. The CDR3 covers 14 residues. Trimming cost V 5 bases and J 10 bases; bases outside gene matches: 12. Complete variable domain (other parts from reference TRBV7-2 and TRBJ1-2): GAGVSQSPSNKVTEKGKDVELRCDPISGHTALYWYRQSLGQGLEFLIYFQGNSAPDKSGLPSDRFSAERTGGSVSTLTIQRTQQEDSAVYLCASSPTAGTGDYTFGSGTRLTVV.

This clonotype was observed at least ten times. V usage is TRBV6-5 and J usage is TRBJ2-6, with D unresolved. The germline CDR1 and CDR2 sequences are MNHEY and SVGAGI. The CDR3 is 15 residues long. The V end lost 6 bases, the J end lost 2 bases, and 11 bases lay between the germline ends. CDR3 nucleotide sequence: TGTGCCAGCAGATCGCGGAGCCCTGGGGCCAACGTCCTGACTTTC. Translated, it gives CASRSRSPGANVLTF.

The genes are TRBV6-5 and TRBJ2-7, with 8 bases fitting TRBD1. The CDR3 sequence is 14 residues long. The V and J ends lost 6 bases and 2 bases, in that order; junction bases with no gene match: 6. Per germline, CDR1 MNHEY and CDR2 SVGAGI. CDR3 DNA sequence: TGTGCCAGCAGACCGACAGGGGTCCCCTACGAGCAGTACTTC. It translates to CASRPTGVPYEQYF.

This chain joins TRBV24-1 and TRBJ2-3; D is uncertain. The CDR3 extends over 13 amino acids. V dropped 2 bases and J dropped 6 bases, with 8 bases sitting between them. Germline V gene data show CDR1 as KGHDR and CDR2 as SFDVKD. The CDR3: CATSDSRRDTQYF. CDR3 sequence (DNA): TGTGCCACCAGTGATTCCCGAAGGGATACGCAGTATTTT.